Here is one TCR beta chain with its context. Its cognate antigen is unknown. The read ends 3 residues early relative to the CDR3; the germline J gene fills the gap. Patients had low serum IgG, IgA and/or IgM and specific antibody deficiency. Patients and controls were mostly of Caucasian heritage. These data come from a study of T cell clonality in common variable immunodeficiency. Study-wide findings and caveats: Patient heterogeneity in the CVID cohort limited correlations between repertoire features and clinical complications. CVID subjects had higher TCRbeta clonality than healthy controls, most marked in about a third. Common variable immunodeficiency TCR beta sequences reportedly had fewer deletions and N-nucleotide insertions.

V was pared by 5 bases and J by 0 bases, with 4 bases of the junction left unmatched. The germline gives CDR1 LNHDA, CDR2 SQIVND (reference sequence). CDR3 length: 14 amino acids. Sequencing was performed with immunoSEQ multiplex PCR; in TCRdb, only in-frame clones are kept and a portion is missing. The sample contains about 15,000 clones, none of them singletons. This chain uses TRBV19 with TRBJ2-7; 7 bases match TRBD2. The sequence was collected from a human donor with common variable immunodeficiency. The sequencing input was peripheral blood mononuclear cells. CDR3 DNA (partial): TGTGCCAGTAGTTTCGCGGGAGACTCCTACGAG. Amino acid sequence: CASSFAGDSYE. The CDR3 reads in full as CASSFAGDSYEQYF.